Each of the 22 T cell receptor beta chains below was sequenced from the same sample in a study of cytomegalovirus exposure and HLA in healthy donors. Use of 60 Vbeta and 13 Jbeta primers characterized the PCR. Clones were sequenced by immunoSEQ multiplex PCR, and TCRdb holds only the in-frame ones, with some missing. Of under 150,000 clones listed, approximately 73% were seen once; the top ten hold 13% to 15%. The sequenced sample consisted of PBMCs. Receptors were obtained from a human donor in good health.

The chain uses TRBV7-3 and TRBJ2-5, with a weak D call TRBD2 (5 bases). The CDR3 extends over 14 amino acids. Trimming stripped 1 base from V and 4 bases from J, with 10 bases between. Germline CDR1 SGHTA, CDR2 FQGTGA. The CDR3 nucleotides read TGTGCCAGCAGCTTAAGCGGTCGGGGAGAGACCCAGTACTTC. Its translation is CASSLSGRGETQYF. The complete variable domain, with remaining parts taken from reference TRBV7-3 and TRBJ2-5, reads GAGVSQTPSNKVTEKGKYVELRCDPISGHTALYWYRQSLGQGPEFLIYFQGTGAADDSGLPNDRFFAVRPEGSVSTLKIQRTERGDSAVYLCASSLSGRGETQYFGPGTRLLVL.

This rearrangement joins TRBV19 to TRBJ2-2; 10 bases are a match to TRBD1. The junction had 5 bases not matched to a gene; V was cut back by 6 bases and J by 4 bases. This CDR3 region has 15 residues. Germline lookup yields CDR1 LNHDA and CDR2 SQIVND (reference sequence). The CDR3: CASSPRTGGTGELFF. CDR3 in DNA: TGTGCCAGTAGCCCCAGGACAGGGGGCACCGGGGAGCTGTTTTTT.

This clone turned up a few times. CDR3 DNA: TGTGCCACCAGCAGTCGGATAGCGGGAGTGTATGAGCAGTTCTTC. Protein product: CATSSRIAGVYEQFF. This chain joins TRBV15 and TRBJ2-1; 9 bases line up with TRBD2. Per the germline V gene, CDR1 is LNHNV and CDR2 is YYDKDF (reference sequence). V gave up 3 bases and J gave up 8 bases; unmatched junction bases: 8. This CDR3 has 15 residues.

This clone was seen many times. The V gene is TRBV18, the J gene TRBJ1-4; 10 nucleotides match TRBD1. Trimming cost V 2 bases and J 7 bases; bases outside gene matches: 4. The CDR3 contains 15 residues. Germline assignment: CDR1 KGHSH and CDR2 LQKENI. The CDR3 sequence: CASSPEGQGPEKLFF. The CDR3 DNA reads TGTGCCAGCTCACCAGAGGGACAGGGGCCTGAAAAACTGTTTTTT.

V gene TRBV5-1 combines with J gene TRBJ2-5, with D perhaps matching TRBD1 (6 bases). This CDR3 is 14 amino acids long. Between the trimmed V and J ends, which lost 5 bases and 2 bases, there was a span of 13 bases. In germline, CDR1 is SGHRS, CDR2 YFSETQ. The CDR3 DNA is TGCGCCAGCAGTTTGACAGGCGGACAAGAGACCCAGTACTTC. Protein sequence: CASSLTGGQETQYF.

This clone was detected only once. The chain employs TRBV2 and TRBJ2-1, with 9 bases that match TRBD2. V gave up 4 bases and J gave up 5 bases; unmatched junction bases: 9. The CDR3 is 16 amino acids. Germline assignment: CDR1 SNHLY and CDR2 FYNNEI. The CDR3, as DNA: TGTGCCAGCAGTGTCGGGCGGGAGGGCCGGAACAATGAGCAGTTCTTC. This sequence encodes CASSVGREGRNNEQFF.

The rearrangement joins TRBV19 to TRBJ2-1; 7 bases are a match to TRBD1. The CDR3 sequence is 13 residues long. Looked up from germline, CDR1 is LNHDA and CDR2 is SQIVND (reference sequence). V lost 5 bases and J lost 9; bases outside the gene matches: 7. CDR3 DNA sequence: TGTGCCAGTAGTCTCTCACAGGGGAGTGAGCAGTTCTTC. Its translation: CASSLSQGSEQFF.

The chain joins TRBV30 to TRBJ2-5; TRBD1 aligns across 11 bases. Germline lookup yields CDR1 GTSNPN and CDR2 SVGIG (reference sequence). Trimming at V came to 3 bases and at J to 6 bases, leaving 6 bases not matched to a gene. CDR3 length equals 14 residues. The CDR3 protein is CAWSVGTGGQTQYF. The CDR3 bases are TGTGCCTGGAGCGTTGGGACAGGGGGACAGACCCAGTACTTC. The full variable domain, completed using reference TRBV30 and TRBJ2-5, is SQTIHQWPATLVQPVGSPLSLECTVEGTSNPNLYWYRQAAGRGLQLLFYSVGIGQISSEVPQNLSASRPQDRQFILSSKKLLLSDSGFYLCAWSVGTGGQTQYFGPGTRLLVL.

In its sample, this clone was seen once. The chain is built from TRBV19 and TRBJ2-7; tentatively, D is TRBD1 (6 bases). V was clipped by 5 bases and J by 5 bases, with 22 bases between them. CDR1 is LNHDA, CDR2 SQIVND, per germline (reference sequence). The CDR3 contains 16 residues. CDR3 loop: CASSGTGSPHGDEQYF. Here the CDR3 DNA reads TGTGCCAGTAGTGGAACAGGGTCCCCCCACGGTGACGAGCAGTACTTC.

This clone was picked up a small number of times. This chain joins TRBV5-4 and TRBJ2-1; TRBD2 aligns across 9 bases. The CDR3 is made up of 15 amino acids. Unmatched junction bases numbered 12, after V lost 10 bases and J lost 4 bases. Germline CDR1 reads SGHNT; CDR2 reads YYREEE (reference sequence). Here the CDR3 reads CAAAGRGGPYNEQFF. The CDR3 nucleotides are TGTGCCGCCGCGGGGCGGGGGGGCCCATACAATGAGCAGTTCTTC.

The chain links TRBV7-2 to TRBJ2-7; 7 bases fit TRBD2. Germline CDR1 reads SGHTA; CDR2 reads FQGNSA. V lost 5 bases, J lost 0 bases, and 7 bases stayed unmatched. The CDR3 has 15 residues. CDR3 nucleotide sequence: TGTGCCAGCAGCGAGGTAGCGGGTAGCTCCTACGAGCAGTACTTC. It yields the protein CASSEVAGSSYEQYF.

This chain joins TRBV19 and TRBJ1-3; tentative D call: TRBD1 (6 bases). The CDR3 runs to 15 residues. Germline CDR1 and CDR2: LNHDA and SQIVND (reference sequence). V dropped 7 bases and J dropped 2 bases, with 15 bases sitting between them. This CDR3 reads CASIEGRGPGNTIYF. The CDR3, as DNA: TGTGCCAGTATCGAGGGCAGGGGCCCTGGAAACACCATATATTTT.

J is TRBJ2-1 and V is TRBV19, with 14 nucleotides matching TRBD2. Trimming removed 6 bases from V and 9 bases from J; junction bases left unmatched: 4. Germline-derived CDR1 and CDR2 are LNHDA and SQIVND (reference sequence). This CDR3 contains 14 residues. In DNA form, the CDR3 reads TGTGCCAGTAGGGGACTAGCGGGAGCCAGTGAGCAGTTCTTC. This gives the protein CASRGLAGASEQFF. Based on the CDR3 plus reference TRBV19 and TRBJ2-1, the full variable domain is DGGITQSPKYLFRKEGQNVTLSCEQNLNHDAMYWYRQDPGQGLRLIYYSQIVNDFQKGDIAEGYSVSREKKESFPLTVTSAQKNPTAFYLCASRGLAGASEQFFGPGTRLTVL.

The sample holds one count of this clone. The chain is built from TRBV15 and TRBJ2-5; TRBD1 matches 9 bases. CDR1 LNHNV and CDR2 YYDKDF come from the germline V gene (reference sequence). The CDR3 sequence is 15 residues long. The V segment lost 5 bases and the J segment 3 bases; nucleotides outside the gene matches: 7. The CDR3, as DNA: TGTGCCACCAGCGGAGGACAGGGGCTGAAAGAGACCCAGTACTTC. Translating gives CATSGGQGLKETQYF.

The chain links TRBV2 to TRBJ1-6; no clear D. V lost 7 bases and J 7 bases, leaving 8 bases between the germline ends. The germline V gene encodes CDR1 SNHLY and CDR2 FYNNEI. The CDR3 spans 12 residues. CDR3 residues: CASKATNSPLHF. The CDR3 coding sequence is TGTGCCAGCAAAGCGACGAATTCACCCCTCCACTTT. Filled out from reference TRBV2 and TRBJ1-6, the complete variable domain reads EPEVTQTPSHQVTQMGQEVILRCVPISNHLYFYWYRQILGQKVEFLVSFYNNEISEKSEIFDDQFSVERPDGSNFTLKIRSTKLEDSAMYFCASKATNSPLHFGNGTRLTVT.

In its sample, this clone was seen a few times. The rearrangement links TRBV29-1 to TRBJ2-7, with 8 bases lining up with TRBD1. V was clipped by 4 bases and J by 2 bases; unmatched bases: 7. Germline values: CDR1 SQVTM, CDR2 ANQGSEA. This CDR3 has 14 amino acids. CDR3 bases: TGCAGCGTTGTCCTCCAGGACAGGGCCTACGAGCAGTACTTC. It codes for CSVVLQDRAYEQYF.

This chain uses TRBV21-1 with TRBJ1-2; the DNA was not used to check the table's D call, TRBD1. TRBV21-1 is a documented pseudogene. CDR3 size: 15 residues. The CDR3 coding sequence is TGTGCCAGCAGGGGAACAGGGGTGAGGGACTATGGCTACACCTTC. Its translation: CASRGTGVRDYGYTF.

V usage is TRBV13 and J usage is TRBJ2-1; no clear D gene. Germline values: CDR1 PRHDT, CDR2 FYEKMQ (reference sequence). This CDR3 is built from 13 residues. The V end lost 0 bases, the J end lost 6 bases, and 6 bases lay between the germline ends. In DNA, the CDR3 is TGTGCCAGCAGCTTAGGGACTCGCAATGAGCAGTTCTTC. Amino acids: CASSLGTRNEQFF.

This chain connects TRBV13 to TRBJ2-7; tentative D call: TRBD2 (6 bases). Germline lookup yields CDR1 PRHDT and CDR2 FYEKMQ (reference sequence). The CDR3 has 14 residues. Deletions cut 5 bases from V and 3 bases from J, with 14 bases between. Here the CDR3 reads CASSRGGTNYEQYF. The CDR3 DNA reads TGTGCCAGCAGCAGGGGAGGCACAAACTACGAGCAGTACTTC.

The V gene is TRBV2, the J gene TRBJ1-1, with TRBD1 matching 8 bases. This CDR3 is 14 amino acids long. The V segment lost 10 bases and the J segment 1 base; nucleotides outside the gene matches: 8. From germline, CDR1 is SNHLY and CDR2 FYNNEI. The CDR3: CATPRTGTNTEAFF. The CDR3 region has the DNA TGTGCCACCCCGAGGACAGGGACGAACACTGAAGCTTTCTTT.

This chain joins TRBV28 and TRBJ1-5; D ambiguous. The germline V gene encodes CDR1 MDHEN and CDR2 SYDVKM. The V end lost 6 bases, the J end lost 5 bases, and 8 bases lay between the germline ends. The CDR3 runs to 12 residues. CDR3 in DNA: TGTGCCAGCAGCGGTGGAGATCAGCCCCAGCATTTT. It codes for CASSGGDQPQHF.

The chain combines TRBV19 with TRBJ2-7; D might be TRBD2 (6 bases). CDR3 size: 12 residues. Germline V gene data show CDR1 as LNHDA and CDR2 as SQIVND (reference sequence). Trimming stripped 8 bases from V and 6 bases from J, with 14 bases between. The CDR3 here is CASQAEGTEQYF. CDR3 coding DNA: TGTGCCAGTCAGGCGGAGGGCACCGAGCAGTACTTC.